This TCR beta chain was documented in a study of T cells after yellow fever vaccination. This clonotype is categorized as medium-sized (0.01 to 0.1%). Germline V gene lookup returns CDR1 SGHKS and CDR2 YYEKEE (reference sequence). V was clipped by 2 bases and J by 6 bases, with 0 bases between them. This CDR3 comprises 10 residues. TCRdb re-called the 5' RACE reads with MiXCR, one entry per CDR3 protein. The table shows some 49,000 distinct CDR3 sequences, with more than 6% occurring only once. The sample consisted of PBMCs, either bulk or a sorted T-cell subset (CD4+, CD8+, memory, or dextramer-sorted; not recorded which), taken 45 days after the yellow fever booster vaccination. The receptor's source is a man between 25 and 39 years old who received the YFV17D yellow fever vaccine. The rearrangement joins TRBV5-5 to TRBJ2-1; D not resolved. The CDR3 loop reads CASSFNEQFF. The CDR3 bases are TGTGCCAGCAGCTTCAATGAGCAGTTCTTC.